The next 10 T cell receptor beta chains were all read from a single sample in a study of memory CD4+ T cells and cytomegalovirus serostatus. Measured with immunoSEQ multiplex PCR; TCRdb has only the in-frame clones, and not every one. This repertoire shows 45,000 to 50,000 clones, 60% to 85% found once; its top ten account for approximately 0.61%. The sort gate was single viable CD3+CD4+CD8-CD45RO+ cells for memory CD4+ T cells. Sequences were obtained from memory CD4+ T cells from blood. Receptor source: an adult in good health and CMV-seronegative.

The chain joins TRBV10-3 to TRBJ1-1, with D maybe TRBD1 (5 bases). Germline-derived CDR1 and CDR2 are ENHRY and SYGVKD. V gave up 3 bases and J gave up 5 bases, with 13 bases separating them. This CDR3 has 14 residues. CDR3 protein: CAISEIDGGTEAFF. In DNA form, the CDR3 reads TGTGCCATCAGTGAAATAGACGGGGGGACTGAAGCTTTCTTT.

The chain recombines TRBV19 with TRBJ1-1; weak D call: TRBD1 (6 bases). The CDR3 has 14 residues. Trimming left V 7 bases short and J 5 bases short, with 17 bases between. Germline CDR1 is LNHDA and CDR2 is SQIVND (reference sequence). The CDR3 bases are TGTGCCAGTACCTTTCTGGGGGGGCAGACTGAAGCTTTCTTT. Residues: CASTFLGGQTEAFF.

V and J are TRBV7-6 and TRBJ2-7; D is perhaps TRBD1 or TRBD2 (5 bases each). CDR3 length equals 15 residues. The germline V gene has CDR1 SGHVS and CDR2 FNYEAQ. V dropped 4 bases and J dropped 3 bases, with 16 bases sitting between them. DNA of the CDR3: TGTGCCAGCAGCTCTAGTCCGGGGCGCGACTACGAGCAGTACTTC. This encodes CASSSSPGRDYEQYF.

CDR3 nucleotide sequence: TGTGCCAGCAGTCTCTTACAGACTACCGGGGAGCTGTTTTTT. Amino acids: CASSLLQTTGELFF. The chain has TRBV2 and TRBJ2-2; D call uncertain. This CDR3 has 14 residues. Germline V CDR1 and CDR2: SNHLY, FYNNEI. V was trimmed by 5 bases and J by 5 bases, leaving 12 bases between them.

The chain joins TRBV2 to TRBJ1-2; possible D gene TRBD1, 6 bases. V was shortened by 3 bases and J by 2 bases, with 10 bases between the two germline ends. In germline, CDR1 is SNHLY, CDR2 FYNNEI. The CDR3 loop spans 14 amino acids. CDR3 residues: CASSEMRGNYGYTF. The CDR3 coding sequence is TGTGCCAGCAGTGAGATGAGGGGGAACTATGGCTACACCTTC.

The chain recombines TRBV28 with TRBJ1-1; no definite D call. The CDR3 consists of 15 residues. The V end lost 5 bases, the J end lost 0 bases, and 13 bases lay between the germline ends. Germline values: CDR1 MDHEN, CDR2 SYDVKM. The DNA for the CDR3 is TGTGCCAGCAGTGCCCAGGCGGCCATGAACACTGAAGCTTTCTTT. This gives the protein CASSAQAAMNTEAFF. The whole variable domain, remainder taken from reference TRBV28 and TRBJ1-1, is DVKVTQSSRYLVKRTGEKVFLECVQDMDHENMFWYRQDPGLGLRLIYFSYDVKMKEKGDIPEGYSVSREKKERFSLILESASTNQTSMYLCASSAQAAMNTEAFFGQGTRLTVV.

The chain uses TRBV5-6 and TRBJ2-7, with 7 bases aligning to TRBD2. CDR1 is SGHDT, CDR2 YYEEEE, per germline. CDR3 size: 17 residues. The V segment lost 3 bases and the J segment 3 bases; nucleotides outside the gene matches: 15. The CDR3 sequence is CASSSGPLASKNYEQYF. The CDR3 bases are TGTGCCAGCAGCTCGGGACCACTAGCGTCGAAAAACTACGAGCAGTACTTC.

The chain employs TRBV4-1 and TRBJ2-5; D may be TRBD2 (5 bases). The CDR3 length is 17 residues. The V end was cut by 1 base, the J end by 1 base, with 16 bases between. Germline values: CDR1 MGHRA, CDR2 YSYEKL. CDR3 DNA sequence: TGCGCCAGCAGCCAAGGGGCCCCTGGGGAGATCCAAGAGACCCAGTACTTC. Residues: CASSQGAPGEIQETQYF.

The chain joins TRBV5-6 to TRBJ1-1, with unresolved D. Trimming shortened V by 0 bases and J by 1 base, and 7 bases separated the two germline ends. The germline V gene has CDR1 SGHDT and CDR2 YYEEEE. The CDR3 runs to 14 residues. The CDR3 DNA reads as TGTGCCAGCAGCTTGGAGGGTACGAACACTGAAGCTTTCTTT. This gives the protein CASSLEGTNTEAFF.

The gene calls are TRBV6-5 and TRBJ1-4; no clear D gene. The CDR3 sequence is 15 residues long. V dropped 8 bases and J dropped 0 bases, with 13 bases sitting between them. Germline V gives CDR1 MNHEY, CDR2 SVGAGI. Here the CDR3 DNA reads TGTGCCAGCGGCGTAGGACGGACAACTAATGAAAAACTGTTTTTT. This encodes CASGVGRTTNEKLFF.